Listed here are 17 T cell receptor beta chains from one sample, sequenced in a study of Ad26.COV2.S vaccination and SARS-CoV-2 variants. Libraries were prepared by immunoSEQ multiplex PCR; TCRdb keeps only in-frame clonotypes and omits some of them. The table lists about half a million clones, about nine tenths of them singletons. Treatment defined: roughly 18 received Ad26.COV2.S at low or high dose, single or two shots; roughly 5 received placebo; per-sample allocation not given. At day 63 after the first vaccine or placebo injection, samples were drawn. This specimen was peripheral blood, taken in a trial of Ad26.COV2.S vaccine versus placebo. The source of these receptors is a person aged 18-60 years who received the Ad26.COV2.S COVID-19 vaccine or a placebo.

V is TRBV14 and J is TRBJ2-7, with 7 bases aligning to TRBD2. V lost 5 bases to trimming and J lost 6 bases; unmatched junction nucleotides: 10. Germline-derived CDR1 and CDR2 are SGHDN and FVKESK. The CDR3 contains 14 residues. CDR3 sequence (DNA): TGTGCCAGCAGCTCTACAGCGGGGCCGCTCGAGCAGTACTTC. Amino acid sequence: CASSSTAGPLEQYF. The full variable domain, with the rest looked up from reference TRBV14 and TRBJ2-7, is EAGVTQFPSHSVIEKGQTVTLRCDPISGHDNLYWYRRVMGKEIKFLLHFVKESKQDESGMPNNRFLAERTGGTYSTLKVQPAELEDSGVYFCASSSTAGPLEQYFGPGTRLTVT.

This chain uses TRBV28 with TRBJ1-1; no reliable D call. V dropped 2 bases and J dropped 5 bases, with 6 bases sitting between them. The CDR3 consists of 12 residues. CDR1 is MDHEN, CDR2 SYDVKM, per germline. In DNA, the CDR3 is TGTGCCAGCAGTTTAGGGCAGACTGAAGCTTTCTTT. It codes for CASSLGQTEAFF.

In DNA form, the CDR3 reads TGTGCCAGTAGTGTTCAGGGGACCGGGGAGCTGTTTTTT. As protein: CASSVQGTGELFF. The chain has TRBV19 and TRBJ2-2; a possible D gene is TRBD1 (6 bases). Trimming cost V 5 bases and J 5 bases, with 9 bases left between them. CDR3 length: 13 residues. The germline CDR1 and CDR2 sequences are LNHDA and SQIVND (reference sequence). Together with reference TRBV19 and TRBJ2-2, the CDR3 gives the full variable domain: DGGITQSPKYLFRKEGQNVTLSCEQNLNHDAMYWYRQDPGQGLRLIYYSQIVNDFQKGDIAEGYSVSREKKESFPLTVTSAQKNPTAFYLCASSVQGTGELFFGEGSRLTVL.

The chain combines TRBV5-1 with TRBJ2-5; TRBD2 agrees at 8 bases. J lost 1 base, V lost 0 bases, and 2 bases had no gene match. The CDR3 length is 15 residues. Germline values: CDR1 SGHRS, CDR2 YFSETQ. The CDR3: CASSLVAGGQETQYF. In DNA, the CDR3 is TGCGCCAGCAGCTTGGTGGCGGGGGGCCAAGAGACCCAGTACTTC.

The CDR3 is CASSFEGLSGYTF. The CDR3 nucleotides are TGTGCCAGCAGTTTTGAGGGTCTTAGTGGCTACACCTTC. The J gene is TRBJ1-2, the V gene TRBV28; D ambiguous. Per germline, CDR1 MDHEN and CDR2 SYDVKM. V was pared by 3 bases and J by 7 bases, with 12 bases between. CDR3 length: 13 residues.

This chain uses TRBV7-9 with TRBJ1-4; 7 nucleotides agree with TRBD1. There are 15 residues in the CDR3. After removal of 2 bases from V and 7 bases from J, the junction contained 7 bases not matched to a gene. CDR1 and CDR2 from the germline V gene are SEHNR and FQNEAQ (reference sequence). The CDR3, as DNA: TGTGCCAGCAGCTTAATAGAGGGGGCGAGTGAAAAACTGTTTTTT. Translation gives CASSLIEGASEKLFF.

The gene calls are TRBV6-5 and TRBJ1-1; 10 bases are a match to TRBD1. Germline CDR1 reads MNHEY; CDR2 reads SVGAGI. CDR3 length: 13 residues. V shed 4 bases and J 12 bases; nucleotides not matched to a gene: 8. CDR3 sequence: CASSLSGTGVPFF. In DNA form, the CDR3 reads TGTGCCAGCAGTTTGTCCGGGACAGGGGTACCTTTCTTT.

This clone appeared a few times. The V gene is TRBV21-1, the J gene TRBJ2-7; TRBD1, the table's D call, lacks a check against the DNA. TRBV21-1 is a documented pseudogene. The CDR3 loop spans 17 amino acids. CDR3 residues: CASSNSKTGVGSYEQYF. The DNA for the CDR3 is TGTGCCAGCAGCAACTCTAAGACAGGGGTTGGGTCCTACGAGCAGTACTTC.

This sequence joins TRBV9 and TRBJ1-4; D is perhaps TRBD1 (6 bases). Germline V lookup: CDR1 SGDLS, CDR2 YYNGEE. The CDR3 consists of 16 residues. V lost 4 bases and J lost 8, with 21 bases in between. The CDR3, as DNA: TGTGCCAGCAGCCCCGCATCGGGGGCCGGTAAGGAAAAACTGTTTTTT. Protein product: CASSPASGAGKEKLFF.

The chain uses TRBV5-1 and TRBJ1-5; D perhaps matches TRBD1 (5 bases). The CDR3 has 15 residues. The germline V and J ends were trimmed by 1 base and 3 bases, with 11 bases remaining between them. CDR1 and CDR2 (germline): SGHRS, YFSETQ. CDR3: CASSLSGGPNQPQHF. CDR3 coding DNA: TGCGCCAGCAGCTTGTCGGGGGGACCCAATCAGCCCCAGCATTTT.

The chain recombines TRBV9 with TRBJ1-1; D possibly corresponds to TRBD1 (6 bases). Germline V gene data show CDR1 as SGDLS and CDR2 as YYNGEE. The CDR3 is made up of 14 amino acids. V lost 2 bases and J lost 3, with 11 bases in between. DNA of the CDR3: TGTGCCAGCAGCGTTTTCCCAGGGGACACTGAAGCTTTCTTT. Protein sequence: CASSVFPGDTEAFF.

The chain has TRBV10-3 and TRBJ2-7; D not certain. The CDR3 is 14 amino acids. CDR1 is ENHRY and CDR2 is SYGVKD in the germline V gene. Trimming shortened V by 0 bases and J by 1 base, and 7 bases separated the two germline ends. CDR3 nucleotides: TGTGCCATCAGTGAGTCTGGCGGATCCTACGAGCAGTACTTC. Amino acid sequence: CAISESGGSYEQYF.

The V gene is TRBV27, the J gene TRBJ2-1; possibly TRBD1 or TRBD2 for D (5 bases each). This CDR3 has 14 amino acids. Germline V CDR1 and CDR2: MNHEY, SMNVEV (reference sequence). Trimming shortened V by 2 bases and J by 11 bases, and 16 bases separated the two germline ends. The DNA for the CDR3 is TGTGCCAGCAGTTTAGGACTTGACAGTGTCAAGCAGTTCTTC. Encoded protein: CASSLGLDSVKQFF.

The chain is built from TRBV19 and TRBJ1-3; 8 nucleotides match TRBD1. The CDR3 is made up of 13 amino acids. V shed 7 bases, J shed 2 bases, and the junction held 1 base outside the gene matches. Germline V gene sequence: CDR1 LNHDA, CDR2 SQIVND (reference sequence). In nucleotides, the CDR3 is TGTGCCAGTATCAGGGGGCCTGGAAACACCATATATTTT. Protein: CASIRGPGNTIYF.

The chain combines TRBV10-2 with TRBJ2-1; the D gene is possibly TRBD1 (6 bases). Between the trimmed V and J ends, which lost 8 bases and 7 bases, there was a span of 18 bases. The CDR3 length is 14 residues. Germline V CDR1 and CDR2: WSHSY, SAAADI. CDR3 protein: CASSAQGFGNEQFF. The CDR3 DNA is TGCGCCAGCTCGGCGCAGGGGTTCGGGAATGAGCAGTTCTTC.

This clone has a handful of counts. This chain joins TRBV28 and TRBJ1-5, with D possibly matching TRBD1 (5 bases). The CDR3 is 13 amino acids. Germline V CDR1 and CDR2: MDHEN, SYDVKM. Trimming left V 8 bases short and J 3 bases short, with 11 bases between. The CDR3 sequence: CASLTGANQPQHF. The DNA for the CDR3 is TGTGCCAGCCTTACCGGGGCCAATCAGCCCCAGCATTTT.

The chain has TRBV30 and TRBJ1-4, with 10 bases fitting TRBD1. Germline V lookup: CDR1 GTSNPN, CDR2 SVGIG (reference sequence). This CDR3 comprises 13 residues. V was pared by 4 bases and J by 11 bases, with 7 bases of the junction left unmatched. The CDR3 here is CAWTRTGGGKLFF. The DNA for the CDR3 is TGTGCCTGGACACGGACAGGGGGGGGGAAACTGTTTTTT.